The rows below give T cell receptor beta chains drawn from one sample of a study of blood T cell repertoires in COVID-19. Profiled with immunoSEQ multiplex PCR; TCRdb holds only in-frame clones, not every one. The sample lists over 80,000 clones, 65% to 85% occurring once. The sequenced sample consisted of peripheral blood. These TCRs come from a woman aged 60-75 years with acute or convalescent COVID-19. CDR3s leave out the opening cysteine and the closing phenylalanine or tryptophan.

V gene	J gene	CDR3 protein
TRBV19	TRBJ1-1	ASTWTGRTEAF
TRBV6-5	TRBJ1-2	ASSYSRSRGSGYT
TRBV7-3	TRBJ2-1	ASSGTGAYNEQF
TRBV4-2	TRBJ1-6	ASSQDGTGGSYNSPLH
TRBV6-2/TRBV6-3	TRBJ2-5	ASSWRRDTGETQY
TRBV6-2/TRBV6-3	TRBJ2-3	ASSYGDRAMSTDTQY
TRBV7-9	TRBJ2-3	ASSFSTSGLTDTQY
TRBV6-5	TRBJ1-4	ASSSTGAGEKLF
TRBV11-3	TRBJ2-1	ASSPGLAGVNEQF
TRBV7-9	TRBJ2-1	ASSLGRTGMGEQF
TRBV11-3	TRBJ2-3	ASRGHGGDRTDTQY
TRBV7-2	TRBJ2-3	ASSSGRAAGAPTDTQY
TRBV7-6	TRBJ2-1	ASSPRTDFREQF
TRBV6-5	TRBJ1-5	ASTGVGNQPQH
TRBV21-1	TRBJ2-1	ASSKARGSGRYYNEQF
TRBV30	TRBJ2-3	AWSGSLLNSGGIQSSQY
TRBV6-6	TRBJ1-6	ASSYAGRGGDSPLH
TRBV5-1	TRBJ1-1	ASSPFVGTEAF